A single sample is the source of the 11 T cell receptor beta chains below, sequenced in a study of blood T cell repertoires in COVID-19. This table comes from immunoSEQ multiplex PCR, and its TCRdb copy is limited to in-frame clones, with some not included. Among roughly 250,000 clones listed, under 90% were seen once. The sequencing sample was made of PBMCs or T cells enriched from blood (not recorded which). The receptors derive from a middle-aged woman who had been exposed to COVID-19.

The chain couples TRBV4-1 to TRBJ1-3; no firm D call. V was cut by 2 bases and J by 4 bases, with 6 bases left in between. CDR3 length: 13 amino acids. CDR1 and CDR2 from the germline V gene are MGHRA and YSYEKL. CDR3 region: CASSQLSGNTIYF. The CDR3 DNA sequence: TGCGCCAGCAGCCAATTATCGGGAAACACCATATATTTT.

The CDR3 loop reads CASSLVYGPGAHSPLHF. The CDR3 DNA follows: TGTGCCAGCAGCTTAGTGTATGGGCCAGGGGCTCATTCACCCCTCCACTTT. The chain links TRBV7-8 to TRBJ1-6, with D possibly being TRBD1 (6 bases). This CDR3 comprises 17 residues. The germline CDR1 and CDR2 sequences are SGHVS and FQNEAQ. Trimming took 1 base from V and 8 from J, leaving 18 bases between them.

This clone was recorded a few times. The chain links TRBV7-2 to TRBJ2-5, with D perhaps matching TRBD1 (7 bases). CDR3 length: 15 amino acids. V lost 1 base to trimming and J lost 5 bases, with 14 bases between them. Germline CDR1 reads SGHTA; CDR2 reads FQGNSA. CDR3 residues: CASSLVAGGRETQYF. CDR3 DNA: TGTGCCAGCAGCTTAGTGGCAGGGGGGAGGGAGACCCAGTACTTC.

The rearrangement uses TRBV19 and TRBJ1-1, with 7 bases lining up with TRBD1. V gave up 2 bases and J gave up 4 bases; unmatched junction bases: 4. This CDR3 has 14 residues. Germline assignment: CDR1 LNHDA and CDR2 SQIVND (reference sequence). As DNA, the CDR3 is TGTGCCAGTAGTATAAGGAACAGGGGCACTGAAGCTTTCTTT. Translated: CASSIRNRGTEAFF.

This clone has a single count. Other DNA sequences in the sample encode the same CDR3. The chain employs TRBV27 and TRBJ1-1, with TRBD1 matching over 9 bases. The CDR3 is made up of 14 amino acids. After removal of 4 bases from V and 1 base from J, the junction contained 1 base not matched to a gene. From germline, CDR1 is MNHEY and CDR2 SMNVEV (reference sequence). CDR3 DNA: TGTGCCAGCAGTTCGGGACAGGGGAACACTGAAGCTTTCTTT. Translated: CASSSGQGNTEAFF.

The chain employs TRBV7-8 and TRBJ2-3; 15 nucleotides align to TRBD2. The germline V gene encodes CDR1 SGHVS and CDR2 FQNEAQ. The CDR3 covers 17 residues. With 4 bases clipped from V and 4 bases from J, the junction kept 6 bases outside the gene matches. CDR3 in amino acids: CASSSPGLAGGADTQYF. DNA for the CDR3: TGTGCCAGCAGCTCGCCGGGACTAGCGGGGGGCGCAGATACGCAGTATTTT.

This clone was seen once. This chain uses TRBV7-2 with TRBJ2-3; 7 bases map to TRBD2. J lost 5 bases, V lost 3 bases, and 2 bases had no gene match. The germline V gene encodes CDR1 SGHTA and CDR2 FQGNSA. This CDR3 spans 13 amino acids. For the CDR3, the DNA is TGTGCCAGCAGCTTCGCGGGAGAAGATACGCAGTATTTT. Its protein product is CASSFAGEDTQYF.

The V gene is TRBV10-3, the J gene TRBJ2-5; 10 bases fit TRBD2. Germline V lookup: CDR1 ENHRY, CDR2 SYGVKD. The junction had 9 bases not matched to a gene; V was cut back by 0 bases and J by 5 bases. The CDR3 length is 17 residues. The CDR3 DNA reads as TGTGCCATCAGTGAGTCTACTAGCGGGGCCCACCCCGAGACCCAGTACTTC. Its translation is CAISESTSGAHPETQYF.

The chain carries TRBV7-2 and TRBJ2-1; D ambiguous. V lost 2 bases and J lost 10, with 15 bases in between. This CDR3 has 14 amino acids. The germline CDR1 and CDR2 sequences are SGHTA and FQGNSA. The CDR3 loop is CASSLIFIGPEQFF. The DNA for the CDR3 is TGTGCCAGCAGCTTAATATTCATTGGCCCCGAGCAGTTCTTC.

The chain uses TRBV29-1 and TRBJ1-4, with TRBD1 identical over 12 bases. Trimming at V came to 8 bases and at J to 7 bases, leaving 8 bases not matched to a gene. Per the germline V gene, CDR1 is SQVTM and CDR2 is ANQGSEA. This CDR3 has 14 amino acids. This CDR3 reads CSTRDRGLSEKLFF. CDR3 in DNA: TGCAGCACTCGGGACAGGGGGCTTAGTGAAAAACTGTTTTTT.

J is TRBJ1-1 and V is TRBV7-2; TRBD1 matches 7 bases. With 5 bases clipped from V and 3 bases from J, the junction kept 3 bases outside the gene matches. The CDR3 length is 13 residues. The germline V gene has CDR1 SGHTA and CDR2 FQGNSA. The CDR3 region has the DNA TGTGCCAGCAGCCCTACAGGGGACACTGAAGCTTTCTTT. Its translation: CASSPTGDTEAFF.